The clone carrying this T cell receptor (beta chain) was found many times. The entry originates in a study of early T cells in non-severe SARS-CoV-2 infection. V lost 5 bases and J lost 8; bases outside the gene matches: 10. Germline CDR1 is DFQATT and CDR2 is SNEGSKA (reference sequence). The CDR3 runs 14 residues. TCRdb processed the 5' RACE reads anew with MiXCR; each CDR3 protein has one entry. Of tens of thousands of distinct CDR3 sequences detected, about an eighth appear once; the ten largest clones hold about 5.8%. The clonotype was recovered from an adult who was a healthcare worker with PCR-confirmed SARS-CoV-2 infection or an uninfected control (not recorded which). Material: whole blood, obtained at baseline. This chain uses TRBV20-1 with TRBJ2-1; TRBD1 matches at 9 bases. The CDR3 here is CSAGGQGGWDEQFF. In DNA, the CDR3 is TGCAGTGCTGGGGGACAGGGTGGTTGGGATGAGCAGTTCTTC.